This entry lists 6 T cell receptor beta chains sequenced from one sample in a study of cytomegalovirus exposure and HLA in healthy donors. PCR used 60 Vbeta primers and 13 Jbeta primers. TCRdb's copy holds only in-frame clones and misses some; the assay was immunoSEQ multiplex PCR. The sample consists of some 200,000 clones, around 79% of them appearing once. The sequenced sample was PBMCs. The origin of the receptors is a girl between 10 and 17 years old in good health and CMV-seropositive.

The V and J genes are TRBV2 and TRBJ1-5; tentatively, D is TRBD1 (5 bases). V was pared by 8 bases and J by 1 base, with 9 bases between. This CDR3 is 13 amino acids long. Germline CDR1 is SNHLY and CDR2 is FYNNEI. The CDR3 loop is CASSRGSNQPQHF. The CDR3 DNA follows: TGTGCCAGCTCTAGGGGAAGCAATCAGCCCCAGCATTTT.

This chain connects TRBV27 to TRBJ2-1; possible D gene TRBD1, 5 bases. V was trimmed by 6 bases and J by 0 bases, leaving 12 bases between them. The CDR3 totals 15 residues. Germline V gene lookup returns CDR1 MNHEY and CDR2 SMNVEV (reference sequence). The CDR3 here is CASSYLGPSYNEQFF. As DNA, the CDR3 is TGTGCCAGCAGCTATCTGGGGCCCTCCTACAATGAGCAGTTCTTC.

The gene calls are TRBV6-5 and TRBJ2-5; D gene unclear. This CDR3 comprises 15 residues. Germline V lookup: CDR1 MNHEY, CDR2 SVGAGI. V shed 0 bases and J shed 5 bases, with 13 bases lying between them. The CDR3 coding sequence is TGTGCCAGCAGTTACTCCGACCCGGGTAGTGAGACCCAGTACTTC. It is translated as CASSYSDPGSETQYF.

The genes are TRBV5-1 and TRBJ2-1; tentatively, D is TRBD2 (6 bases). This CDR3 has 15 residues. Germline assignment: CDR1 SGHRS and CDR2 YFSETQ. The V end was cut by 1 base, the J end by 6 bases, with 14 bases between. CDR3 in DNA: TGCGCCAGCAGCTTGTATGGGACTGAGATCAATGAGCAGTTCTTC. As protein: CASSLYGTEINEQFF.

This chain uses TRBV10-3 with TRBJ2-7; 10 bases match TRBD1. CDR3 length: 14 residues. Germline V gene sequence: CDR1 ENHRY, CDR2 SYGVKD. V shed 6 bases, J shed 1 base, and the junction held 3 bases outside the gene matches. The CDR3 region is CAIRPGQGSYEQYF. In DNA, the CDR3 is TGTGCCATCAGGCCGGGACAGGGGTCCTACGAGCAGTACTTC.

The J gene is TRBJ1-2, the V gene TRBV29-1, with a weak D call TRBD1 (6 bases). Per the germline V gene, CDR1 is SQVTM and CDR2 is ANQGSEA. This CDR3 has 15 amino acids. V lost 1 base, J lost 3 bases, and 15 bases lay in between. CDR3 amino acids: CSVEGWSGQHYGYTF. The DNA of the CDR3 is TGCAGCGTTGAAGGGTGGAGCGGACAGCACTATGGCTACACCTTC. The entire variable domain, with the rest obtained from reference TRBV29-1 and TRBJ1-2, is as follows: SAVISQKPSRDICQRGTSLTIQCQVDSQVTMMFWYRQQPGQSLTLIATANQGSEATYESGFVIDKFPISRPNLTFSTLTVSNMSPEDSSIYLCSVEGWSGQHYGYTFGSGTRLTVV.